This is a list of T cell receptor beta chains from one sample in a study of shared clonotypes between healthy human individuals. Libraries were prepared by immunoSEQ multiplex PCR; TCRdb keeps only in-frame clonotypes and omits some of them. Among some 2,500,000 clones, 93% were seen once, and the ten largest hold 0.36%. Sequencing was carried out using naive CD4+ T cells from PBMCs. Source of these receptors: a man younger than 30 in good health. Some clones in this sample may be carry-over from other donors' samples. Both conserved end residues are part of each CDR3. The D gene is left open where the match is weak. The size of a clone is reported for some rows only, either as once, few or many, or as a class for expanded clones.

J: TRBJ2-5
D: NA
V: TRBV10-3
size: NA
DNA: TGTGCCATCAGGCGGGACTCCCTAGAGACCCAGTACTTC
CDR3: CAIRRDSLETQYF

J: TRBJ1-2
D: TRBD1
V: TRBV29-1
size: NA
DNA: TGCAGCGTTGGTGGACAGGGATCAAGAGGCTACACCTTC
CDR3: CSVGGQGSRGYTF

J: TRBJ2-1
D: TRBD1
V: TRBV5-1
size: NA
DNA: TGCGCCACCTCTCGGGGGGACAGGGTATCCTACAATGAGCAGTTCTTC
CDR3: CATSRGDRVSYNEQFF

J: TRBJ1-5
D: NA
V: TRBV2
size: NA
DNA: TGTGCCAGCAGTGAGGGTTTGGCAGGGTATCAGCCCCAGCATTTT
CDR3: CASSEGLAGYQPQHF

J: TRBJ1-1
D: TRBD1
V: TRBV25-1
size: once
DNA: TGTGCCAGCAGTAGGAACAGGGGAGGGGGCACTGAAGCTTTCTTT
CDR3: CASSRNRGGGTEAFF

J: TRBJ2-1
D: NA
V: TRBV11-2
size: NA
DNA: TGTGCCAGCAGCGGAGTCCCGGGTCAGCTGTACAATGAGCAGTTCTTC
CDR3: CASSGVPGQLYNEQFF

J: TRBJ1-5
D: NA
V: TRBV15
size: NA
DNA: TGTGCCACCTCTTCAGGGTTAGGCAATCAGCCCCAGCATTTT
CDR3: CATSSGLGNQPQHF

J: TRBJ2-1
D: NA
V: TRBV5-1
size: NA
DNA: TGCGCCAGCAGCGTGGTAGCCGGGGTGTACAATGAGCAGTTCTTC
CDR3: CASSVVAGVYNEQFF

J: TRBJ2-4
D: TRBD1
V: TRBV4-2
size: once
DNA: TGTGCCAGCAGCAAACAGGGGGACGTGGTGAACATTCAGTACTTC
CDR3: CASSKQGDVVNIQYF

J: TRBJ2-2
D: NA
V: TRBV18
size: NA
DNA: TGTGCCAGCTCACTCCCAGCGCTGGGACTCGGGGAGCTGTTTTTT
CDR3: CASSLPALGLGELFF

J: TRBJ1-1
D: TRBD1
V: TRBV5-1
size: NA
DNA: TGCGCCAGCAGCTTTGGGACAGGGTCGGTGAACACTGAAGCTTTCTTT
CDR3: CASSFGTGSVNTEAFF

J: TRBJ2-7
D: NA
V: TRBV2
size: NA
DNA: TGTGCCAGCAACGGGGACACCTACGAGCAGTACTTC
CDR3: CASNGDTYEQYF

J: TRBJ1-5
D: NA
V: TRBV9
size: once
DNA: TGTGCCAGCAGCGTAGGTCAGTATCAGCCCCAGCATTTT
CDR3: CASSVGQYQPQHF

J: TRBJ1-4
D: NA
V: TRBV25-1
size: NA
DNA: TGTGCCAGCAGTGCCCCACGAACAGGTCTTAATGAAAAACTGTTTTTT
CDR3: CASSAPRTGLNEKLFF

J: TRBJ2-3
D: NA
V: TRBV6-5
size: NA
DNA: TGTGCCAGCAGTCTCCGGCGGCCGGATCTTTATACGCAGTATTTT
CDR3: CASSLRRPDLYTQYF

J: TRBJ1-1
D: NA
V: TRBV13
size: NA
DNA: TGTGCCAGCAGCCCTTACCTGAGGGGGGGAGAAGCTTTCTTT
CDR3: CASSPYLRGGEAFF

J: TRBJ2-2
D: NA
V: TRBV14
size: NA
DNA: TGTGCCAGCAGCCAAGTACCAACGATCACCGGGGAGCTGTTTTTT
CDR3: CASSQVPTITGELFF

J: TRBJ2-3
D: TRBD1
V: TRBV5-1
size: NA
DNA: TGCGCCAGCAGGGGACAGGGGGCAACAGATACGCAGTATTTT
CDR3: CASRGQGATDTQYF

J: TRBJ1-5
D: NA
V: TRBV2
size: once
DNA: TGTGCCAGCAGTGAGAAACAGGCCTATCAGCCCCAGCATTTT
CDR3: CASSEKQAYQPQHF

J: TRBJ2-2
D: NA
V: TRBV7-3
size: NA
DNA: TGTGCCAGCAGCTTAAAAGCTGGCCGTATGAACACCGGGGAGCTGTTTTTT
CDR3: CASSLKAGRMNTGELFF

J: TRBJ1-4
D: TRBD1
V: TRBV5-8
size: NA
DNA: TGTGCCAGCAGACCCGACAGGGCTTCTCTCTCAACTAATGAAAAACTGTTTTTT
CDR3: CASRPDRASLSTNEKLFF

J: TRBJ1-2
D: TRBD1
V: TRBV29-1
size: NA
DNA: TGCAGCGAGGGACAGGACTATGGCTACACCTTC
CDR3: CSEGQDYGYTF

J: TRBJ2-2
D: NA
V: TRBV5-1
size: NA
DNA: TGCGCCAGCAGCTTGAAGAACACCGGGGAGCTGTTTTTT
CDR3: CASSLKNTGELFF

J: TRBJ2-4
D: NA
V: TRBV9
size: NA
DNA: TGTGCCAGCAGCCCCGGGACTGGATTAGCCAAAAACATTCAGTACTTC
CDR3: CASSPGTGLAKNIQYF

J: TRBJ1-4
D: TRBD1
V: TRBV7-2
size: NA
DNA: TGTGCCAGCAGCCCACAGGGGATGGCTAATGAAAAACTGTTTTTT
CDR3: CASSPQGMANEKLFF

J: TRBJ1-5
D: NA
V: TRBV6-1
size: NA
DNA: TGTGCCAGCAGTCAAGCCGGGGGCAATCAGCCCCAGCATTTT
CDR3: CASSQAGGNQPQHF

J: TRBJ1-1
D: NA
V: TRBV19
size: NA
DNA: TGTGCCAGTAGTACCTCCTTAACAGGGTATGGCACTGAAGCTTTCTTT
CDR3: CASSTSLTGYGTEAFF

J: TRBJ1-3
D: TRBD1
V: TRBV7-4
size: NA
DNA: TGTGCCAGCAGCTTAGACAGGGGAAGCTCTGGAAACACCATATATTTT
CDR3: CASSLDRGSSGNTIYF

J: TRBJ2-2
D: NA
V: TRBV27
size: once
DNA: TGTGCCAGCAGTTTAGGGAGACAGTCCACCGGGGAGCTGTTTTTT
CDR3: CASSLGRQSTGELFF

J: TRBJ1-1
D: NA
V: TRBV28
size: NA
DNA: TGTGCCAGCAGTTTAGGACAGCCGTGGACTGAAGCTTTCTTT
CDR3: CASSLGQPWTEAFF

J: TRBJ1-5
D: NA
V: TRBV7-2
size: NA
DNA: TGTGCCAGCAGCTTGGGGGGGACCAATCAGCCCCAGCATTTT
CDR3: CASSLGGTNQPQHF

J: TRBJ2-5
D: NA
V: TRBV2
size: NA
DNA: TGTGCCAGCAGCGCCGGTCGGAGGGAGACCCAGTACTTC
CDR3: CASSAGRRETQYF

J: TRBJ2-2
D: NA
V: TRBV7-2
size: NA
DNA: TGTGCCAGCAGCTTATTCCCCCGGGACTTAATTAACACCGGGGAGCTGTTTTTT
CDR3: CASSLFPRDLINTGELFF

J: TRBJ2-1
D: TRBD1
V: TRBV27
size: NA
DNA: TGTGCCAGCAGTCCCAATCATCGACAGGGGTCTAAAAATGAGCAGTTCTTC
CDR3: CASSPNHRQGSKNEQFF

J: TRBJ2-1
D: NA
V: TRBV7-9
size: NA
DNA: TGTGCCAGCAGCACCTCTGGGGCGCGAAGGTACAATGAGCAGTTCTTC
CDR3: CASSTSGARRYNEQFF

J: TRBJ1-5
D: TRBD1
V: TRBV19
size: NA
DNA: TGTGCCAGTAGTATATGGGGGACAGGGAATCAGCCCCAGCATTTT
CDR3: CASSIWGTGNQPQHF

J: TRBJ1-4
D: TRBD1
V: TRBV6-1
size: NA
DNA: TGTGCCAGCATTTCACAGGGGGCAGTTGAAAAACTGTTTTTT
CDR3: CASISQGAVEKLFF

J: TRBJ2-5
D: NA
V: TRBV7-2
size: NA
DNA: TGTGCCAGCAGCTTAGCGTGGGAGACCCAGTACTTC
CDR3: CASSLAWETQYF

J: TRBJ1-5
D: TRBD1
V: TRBV19
size: NA
DNA: TGTGCCAGTCGAGCCGGACAGGGATGGGCCCAGCCCCAGCATTTT
CDR3: CASRAGQGWAQPQHF

J: TRBJ2-1
D: TRBD2
V: TRBV5-4
size: NA
DNA: TGTGCCAGCAGCTGGGAGGACCGGGGGGGTAATGAGCAGTTCTTC
CDR3: CASSWEDRGGNEQFF